The 17 T cell receptor beta chains given below trace back to one sample, sequenced in a study of tumor-infiltrating lymphocytes in primary liver carcinoma. A constant-region primer served to make TCR beta cDNA from about 0.45 ug total RNA. Amplification in three nested multiplex PCR rounds with slightly modified ARM-PCR gave rise to TCR beta libraries. The first two PCR rounds used TRBV1-TRBV30 primers with a Cbeta primer, approximately 10 cycles each. TCRdb re-called the multiplex PCR reads through MiXCR, storing one row per CDR3 protein. The sample records tens of thousands of distinct CDR3 sequences, roughly 70% being singletons. Unsorted bulk tissue of about 20-32 mg yielded co-extracted RNA and DNA. Sequencing used liver tumor tissue from sampling region 5. Subset meaning: tumor region T5, tumor centre. The receptors originated from a man aged 40-50 years with primary liver carcinoma and hepatitis B virus infection.

The chain couples TRBV14 to TRBJ2-2; D is possibly TRBD2 (6 bases). Trimming removed 3 bases from V and 4 bases from J, with 15 bases in between. This CDR3 is built from 16 residues. CDR1 is SGHDN, CDR2 FVKESK, per germline. CDR3 nucleotides: TGTGCCAGCAGCCACAGAAGGACGGGACTCACCGGGGAGCTGTTTTTT. Its translation: CASSHRRTGLTGELFF. Using reference TRBV14 and TRBJ2-2 for the parts outside the CDR3, the full variable domain is EAGVTQFPSHSVIEKGQTVTLRCDPISGHDNLYWYRRVMGKEIKFLLHFVKESKQDESGMPNNRFLAERTGGTYSTLKVQPAELEDSGVYFCASSHRRTGLTGELFFGEGSRLTVL.

In this sample, this clonotype turned up many times. This chain uses TRBV7-9 with TRBJ1-1; D is unresolved. Germline V gives CDR1 SEHNR, CDR2 FQNEAQ (reference sequence). Trimming took off 0 bases at V and 7 bases at J, with 12 bases between the two ends. CDR3 length: 14 residues. The CDR3 DNA follows: TGTGCCAGCAGCTTAGCGACCGGGGTAGATGAAGCTTTCTTT. It encodes CASSLATGVDEAFF.

This clonotype was found once. At one end the junction does not follow the germline gene, possibly because of a read error. The chain carries TRBV11-2 and TRBJ2-1; TRBD2 agrees at 7 bases. This CDR3 is 15 amino acids long. Germline CDR1 is SGHAT and CDR2 is FQNNGV. The CDR3: CASILGGSSYNERFF. DNA of the CDR3: TGTGCCAGCATCTTAGGCGGGAGCTCATACAATGAGCGGTTCTTC.

Comment on this clonotype: The junction differs from germline at one of its ends, possibly a read error. The chain uses TRBV30 and TRBJ1-2; 7 bases line up with TRBD1. Germline CDR1 GTSNPN, CDR2 SVGIG (reference sequence). The CDR3 is made up of 13 amino acids. CDR3 loop: CVWRITGVWGYAF. DNA for the CDR3: TGTGTCTGGAGGATTACAGGGGTATGGGGCTACGCCTTC. The full variable domain, completed using reference TRBV30 and TRBJ1-2, is SQTIHQWPATLVQPVGSPLSLECTVEGTSNPNLYWYRQAAGRGLQLLFYSVGIGQISSEVPQNLSASRPQDRQFILSSKKLLLSDSGFYLCVWRITGVWGYAFGSGTRLTVV.

This clonotype came up many times. CDR3 bases: TGTGCCAGCAGCTTGGTCGGGGGAGCGAACACTGAAGCTTTCTTT. This encodes CASSLVGGANTEAFF. The chain recombines TRBV5-5 with TRBJ1-1, with TRBD1 as a possible D gene (5 bases). There are 15 residues in the CDR3. Germline V gene sequence: CDR1 SGHKS, CDR2 YYEKEE (reference sequence). Trimming took 0 bases from V and 1 from J, leaving 10 bases between them.

On this clonotype itself: One junction end does not reproduce the germline sequence, and a read error may be involved. The chain recombines TRBV6-2 or TRBV6-3 with TRBJ1-5; 8 positions agree with TRBD1. The CDR3 length is 15 residues. Germline CDR1 MNHEY, CDR2 SVGEGT. DNA for the CDR3: TGTGTCAGCAGTTACCGCTCAGGGGGCAATCAGCCCCAGCTTTTT. This encodes CVSSYRSGGNQPQLF.

This clonotype has only a few counts. This may arise from a read error, as a much more abundant clone is one base away. The rearrangement joins TRBV6-5 to TRBJ2-7, with no clear D. The V end lost 4 bases, the J end lost 9 bases, and 13 bases lay between the germline ends. CDR3 length: 12 residues. Germline lookup yields CDR1 MNHEY and CDR2 SVGAGI. The CDR3 spells CASSSEAGRQYF. In DNA, the CDR3 is TGTGCCAGCAGTTCCGAGGCTGGTCGGCAGTACTTC.

For this clonotype: One junction end disagrees with the germline gene, perhaps due to a read error. This chain connects TRBV7-8 to TRBJ2-7; 7 bases align to TRBD1. CDR1 and CDR2 (germline): SGHVS, FQNEAQ. The CDR3 has 15 residues. In nucleotides, the CDR3 is TGTGCCAGCAGTTTAATCTTAGGGGGCTCCTACAAGCAGTACTTC. It yields the protein CASSLILGGSYKQYF.

This clonotype is a singleton in its sample. An end of the junction does not agree with germline; a read error may underlie this. The chain links TRBV11-2 to TRBJ1-1; the D is unclear. The CDR3 runs to 12 residues. The germline V gene encodes CDR1 SGHAT and CDR2 FQNNGV. As DNA, the CDR3 is TGTGCCAGCGGCTTGAGGTACACTGAAGCTTTCTTT. This gives the protein CASGLRYTEAFF. The variable domain in full, with the rest retrieved from reference TRBV11-2 and TRBJ1-1, is EAGVAQSPRYKIIEKRQSVAFWCNPISGHATLYWYQQILGQGPKLLIQFQNNGVVDDSQLPKDRFSAERLKGVDSTLKIQPAKLEDSAVYLCASGLRYTEAFFGQGTRLTVV.

In regard to this clonotype: An end of the junction differs from the germline gene, which may be a read error. The chain uses TRBV5-5 and TRBJ1-4; D call uncertain. The CDR3 loop spans 14 amino acids. Germline assignment: CDR1 SGHKS and CDR2 YYEKEE (reference sequence). This CDR3 reads CTSSLERTREKLFF. The CDR3, as DNA: TGTACCAGCAGCTTGGAGAGGACTCGGGAAAAACTGTTTTTT. The variable domain in full, completed from reference TRBV5-5 and TRBJ1-4, reads DAGVTQSPTHLIKTRGQQVTLRCSPISGHKSVSWYQQVLGQGPQFIFQYYEKEERGRGNFPDRFSARQFPNYSSELNVNALLLGDSALYLCTSSLERTREKLFFGSGTQLSVL.

As to this clonotype: A read error may account for a junction end that differs from germline. V gene TRBV11-2 combines with J gene TRBJ2-3; D may match TRBD1 or TRBD2 (6 bases each). The CDR3 totals 16 residues. Germline values: CDR1 SGHAT, CDR2 FQNNGV. This CDR3 reads CASSVQPGAATDTQCF. Written as DNA, the CDR3 is TGTGCCAGCAGCGTTCAGCCGGGGGCAGCCACAGATACACAGTGTTTT.

This clonotype has at least ten counts. V is TRBV6-5 and J is TRBJ2-1, with 13 bases identical to TRBD2. Trimming cost V 2 bases and J 8 bases; bases outside gene matches: 3. The V gene's germline CDR1 is MNHEY and CDR2 SVGAGI. This CDR3 is built from 15 residues. The CDR3 protein is CASSYRTSGSHEQFF. CDR3 in DNA: TGTGCCAGCAGTTACCGGACTAGCGGGAGCCATGAGCAGTTCTTC.

In the case of this clonotype: This may be a read error: a much more frequent sequence differs by one nucleotide. This rearrangement joins TRBV28 to TRBJ2-7, with 7 nucleotides matching TRBD1. After removal of 6 bases from V and 3 bases from J, the junction contained 8 bases not matched to a gene. This CDR3 is 14 amino acids long. Germline values: CDR1 MDHEN, CDR2 SYDVKM. The CDR3 here is CASRPPGQRYEQYF. The CDR3 nucleotides read TGTGCCAGCAGACCCCCGGGACAGCGCTACGAGCAGTACTTC.

A remark on this clonotype: The junction departs from germline at one end; a sequencing error may be responsible. This rearrangement joins TRBV5-1 to TRBJ2-7; the D gene could be TRBD1 or TRBD2 (6 bases each). Germline loops: CDR1 SGHRS, CDR2 YFSETQ. CDR3 size: 15 residues. The CDR3 reads CASSLEAGGIYELYF. The CDR3 DNA sequence: TGCGCCAGCAGCTTGGAGGCCGGGGGCATATACGAGCTGTACTTC.

Points on this clonotype: An end of the junction does not agree with germline; a read error may underlie this. This chain uses TRBV11-2 with TRBJ2-7, with TRBD2 matching 8 bases. CDR3 size: 15 residues. Germline values: CDR1 SGHAT, CDR2 FQNNGV. The CDR3 sequence is CANSLGGGLTYEQYF. The CDR3 nucleotides are TGTGCCAACAGCTTAGGCGGGGGGCTTACCTACGAGCAATACTTC.

Many counts were recorded for this clonotype. V usage is TRBV6-5 and J usage is TRBJ1-1; 8 bases align to TRBD1. This CDR3 is 14 amino acids long. After removal of 2 bases from V and 4 bases from J, the junction contained 3 bases not matched to a gene. Germline loops: CDR1 MNHEY, CDR2 SVGAGI. CDR3 sequence: CASSYNRGSTEAFF. The CDR3 DNA reads TGTGCCAGCAGTTACAACAGGGGGTCCACTGAAGCTTTCTTT.

A word on this clonotype: Just one base apart from a much larger clone, this may be a read error. V usage is TRBV14 and J usage is TRBJ2-1; 9 bases align to TRBD2. The CDR3 is 17 amino acids. Trimming removed 7 bases from V and 0 bases from J; junction bases left unmatched: 10. In germline, CDR1 is SGHDN, CDR2 FVKESK. As DNA, the CDR3 is TGTGCCAGCAACACCAGACTAGCGGCGAGCTCCTACAATGAGCAGTTCTTC. This sequence encodes CASNTRLAASSYNEQFF. Full variable domain (missing parts from reference TRBV14 and TRBJ2-1): EAGVTQFPSHSVIEKGQTVTLRCDPISGHDNLYWYRRVMGKEIKFLLHFVKESKQDESGMPNNRFLAERTGGTYSTLKVQPAELEDSGVYFCASNTRLAASSYNEQFFGPGTRLTVL.